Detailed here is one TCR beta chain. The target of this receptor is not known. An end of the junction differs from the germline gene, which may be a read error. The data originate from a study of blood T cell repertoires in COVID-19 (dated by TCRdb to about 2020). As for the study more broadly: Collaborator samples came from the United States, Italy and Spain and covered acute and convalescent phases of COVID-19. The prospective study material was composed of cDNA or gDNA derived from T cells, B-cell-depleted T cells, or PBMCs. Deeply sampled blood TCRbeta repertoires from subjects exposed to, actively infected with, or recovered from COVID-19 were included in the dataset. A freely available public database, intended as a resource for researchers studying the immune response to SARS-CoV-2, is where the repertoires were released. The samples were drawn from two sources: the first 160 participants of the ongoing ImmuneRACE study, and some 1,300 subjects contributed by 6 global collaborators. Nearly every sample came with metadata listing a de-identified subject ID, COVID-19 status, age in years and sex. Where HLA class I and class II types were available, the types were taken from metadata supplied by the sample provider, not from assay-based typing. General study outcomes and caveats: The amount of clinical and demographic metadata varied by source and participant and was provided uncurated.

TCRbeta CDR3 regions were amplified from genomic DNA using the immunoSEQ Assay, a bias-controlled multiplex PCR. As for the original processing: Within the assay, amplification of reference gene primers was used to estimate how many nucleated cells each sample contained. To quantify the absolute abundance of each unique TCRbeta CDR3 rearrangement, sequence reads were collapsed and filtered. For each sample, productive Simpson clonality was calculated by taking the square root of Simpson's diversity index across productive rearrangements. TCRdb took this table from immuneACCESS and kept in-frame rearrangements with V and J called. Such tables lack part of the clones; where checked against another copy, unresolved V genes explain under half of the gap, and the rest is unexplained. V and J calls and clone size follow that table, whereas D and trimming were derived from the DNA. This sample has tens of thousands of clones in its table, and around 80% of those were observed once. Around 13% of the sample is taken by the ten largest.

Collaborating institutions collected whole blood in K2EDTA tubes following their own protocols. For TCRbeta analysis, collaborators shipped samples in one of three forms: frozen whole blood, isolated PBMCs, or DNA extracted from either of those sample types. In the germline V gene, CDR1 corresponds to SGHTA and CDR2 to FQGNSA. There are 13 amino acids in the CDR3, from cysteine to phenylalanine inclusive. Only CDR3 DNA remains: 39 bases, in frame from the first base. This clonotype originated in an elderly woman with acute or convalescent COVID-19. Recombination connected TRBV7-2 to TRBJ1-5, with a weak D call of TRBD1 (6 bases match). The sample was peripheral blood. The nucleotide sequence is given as TGTGCCATCAGCGAGGGGGTAAATCAGCCCCAGCATTTT. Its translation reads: CAISEGVNQPQHF. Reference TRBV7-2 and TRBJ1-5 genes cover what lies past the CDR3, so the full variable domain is GAGVSQSPSNKVTEKGKDVELRCDPISGHTALYWYRQSLGQGLEFLIYFQGNSAPDKSGLPSDRFSAERTGGSVSTLTIQRTQQEDSAVYLCAISEGVNQPQHFGDGTRLSIL.